The text below deals with one T cell receptor (beta chain). This clone appeared once. The specificity of this receptor is unknown. The record has no base qualities; no much larger clone is one base away. In total, around 600 healthy bone marrow donors made up the cohort. All cohort members were sampled while nominally healthy, although unrecorded immune exposures were likely present. The donor was CMV seropositive and belonged to the group of 250 to 350 seropositive cohort members. Every donor gave a peripheral blood sample, and the peripheral blood mononuclear cells from that sample were used for TCR beta sequencing. Genomic DNA extraction from the blood cell samples was performed with the Qiagen DNeasy Blood Extraction Kit. This record comes from a study of cytomegalovirus exposure and HLA in healthy donors (dated by TCRdb to 2015 to 2018). Study-wide context: In an earlier analysis of fewer than 750 of the donors, about 260 Gb of sequence data and 100 million or so unique TCR beta sequences from 180 million or so T cells were reported. Roughly 300 gigabases of sequencing data and 80 million or so unique TCR sequences were included in an early release covering several hundred HLA-typed donors. The genetic ancestry cluster associated with self-reported Caucasian donors included 81% of the roughly 360 genotyped donors. The study aimed to test whether signatures of past pathogen exposure could be identified by cataloging public T cell receptors. The T cell repertoires of roughly 660 subjects were profiled by immunosequencing and related to cytomegalovirus serostatus. A separate validation cohort of about 110 different subjects was used in addition to the approximately 610-subject first cohort. High-throughput TCR immunosequencing, statistical association of individual TCRs with disease status, and machine learning were combined to predict cytomegalovirus infection status. A later analysis re-analyzed previously published TCR beta repertoires from 650 to 800 donors and added high-resolution HLA genotyping to study TCR occurrence patterns. The later analysis used no new phenotypic data to find candidate immune exposures, relying instead on TCR beta sequences and their occurrence across donors. An earlier analysis of roughly 580 of the donors used high-throughput TCR beta sequencing to judge whether each TCR beta V gene segment behaved as functional or pseudogenic. Alongside the repertoire data, information on donor age, sex, ethnicity and CMV serostatus was compiled. Genome-wide SNP genotypes for about 65% of the roughly 670 donors were used in a later genetic analysis, which treated that subset as a discovery cohort. All discovery cohort repertoires had been generated on a single sequencing platform. Both class I and class II loci were covered by HLA typing, at four-digit resolution. The number of typed donors differed by locus: about 620-640 for A, B, C, DRB1 and DQB1; approximately 520 for DQA1; around 580 for DPA1; and roughly 450 for DPB1. About 5 DR-DQ haplotypes were handled as single units for association and clustering, since linkage in the cohort was strong. Among 398 genotyped donors of the cohort, an average of around 240,000 unique TCR beta nucleotide sequences were sequenced per donor, roughly 18% of them non-productive.

The library was prepared using the immunoSEQ multiplex PCR assay. The multiplex PCR relied on a mix of 60 forward primers for TCR Vbeta segments and 13 reverse primers for TCR Jbeta segments. Amplification of the CDR3 region of rearranged TCR beta genes was performed with a multiplex PCR assay on genomic DNA. On the Illumina HiSeq System, the amplified TCR beta libraries were sequenced as 87-base-pair reads. The original pipeline was this. A later analysis tallied around 80 million unique TCR beta chains across the 666 repertoires, and some 12 million of those chains were shared by two or more donors. Raw reads were error-corrected and collapsed into unique sequences by a nearest-neighbor algorithm in which closely related sequences were merged to remove PCR and sequencing errors. CDR3 sequences were aligned to IMGT reference sequences to assign V, D and J gene segments. For a sequence to be retained, a match of at least six nucleotides was required to both a V gene segment and a J gene segment. A rearrangement was called productive if the CDR3 had no stop codons and remained in frame with V and J, and every other rearrangement was called non-productive. Following IMGT convention, CDR3 was defined as the stretch from the second conserved V-encoded cysteine up to the conserved J-encoded phenylalanine. In an earlier analysis of approximately 590 of the donors, sequences lacking an unambiguous match to a single V gene segment were excluded. An earlier analysis of 500 to 600 of the donors classified V segments as functional when productive rearrangements were above 56.7% and as segregating when the standard deviation between donors was above 5%. A statistical classification framework was built for diagnosing cytomegalovirus status from the catalog of TCR beta chain sequences. In a later analysis, V and J genes were assigned by comparing TCR nucleotide sequences against IMGT/GENE-DB human TR gene sequences. The TCRdist pipeline was used in a later analysis to assign CDR3 sequences and most-parsimonious VDJ recombination scenarios. In a later analysis, every TCR beta chain was defined by the combination of its CDR3 amino acid sequence and its V-gene family, and reads without a unique V-gene family were dropped. To address suspected cross-contamination and a sequencing artifact, a later analysis removed approximately 590 highly shared, low-generation-probability nucleotide sequences. For each public chain, a later analysis derived a clonal expansion index from normalized ranks of inferred template counts within each repertoire. A later analysis computed generation probabilities with a VDJ recombination model fitted to out-of-frame rearrangements, and checked the results against IGoR. A later analysis scored TCR-TCR, TCR-HLA and TCR-CMV co-occurrence with hypergeometric tests, applying a repertoire-size bias correction to TCR pairs. A later analysis estimated false discovery rates by permuting HLA or CMV assignments 20 times. In a later analysis, co-occurring TCRs were grouped with DBSCAN, and TCRdist sequence similarity was added when clustering was performed within HLA-allele-positive subsets. Co-occurrence clustering excluded repertoires with fewer than 30,000 or more than 120,000 public chains, plus five with anomalous nucleotide sharing. TCRdb provides this immuneACCESS table in a form limited to in-frame rearrangements. Some clones are lacking; in checked studies, under half of them reflect an unresolved V gene, and why the rest are absent is not known. For V, J and clone size, that table is used; D and trimming come from the DNA. The sample has fewer than 50,000 clones on record, 60% to 70% of them singletons. The ten largest clonotypes hold around 12% of the sample.

The cysteine opens and the phenylalanine closes a CDR3 of 15 amino acids. The only DNA kept is the CDR3, 45 bases in frame from the first base. The germline V gene (reference sequence) gives CDR1 as SGHNT and CDR2 as YYREEE. Trimming removed 2 bases from V and 12 bases from J; the gene matches leave 9 bases unexplained. What the authors observed across the whole study: A later analysis found that HLA-associated TCR beta chains were more clonally expanded and had lower generation probabilities than equally common non-associated chains. A further reported finding was that TCR beta sequences accurately predicted the HLA-A and HLA-B alleles for most subjects in the first cohort. In an earlier analysis of 587 of the donors, most TCR beta V segments appeared in productive rearrangements about 90% or about 30% of the time, broadly matching IMGT annotations. In a later analysis, most CMV-associated TCR beta chains were found to appear HLA-restricted, with HLA associations seemingly driven largely by CMV exposure. Because HLA typing was missing for some donors at each locus, association tests included only the typed subset. The cohort was sequenced for TCR beta chains only, and without alpha or paired-chain data the features that could be detected were limited. A later genetic analysis reported fewer N-insertions in productive TCRs among donors in an Asian-associated ancestry cluster than the 666-donor mean. Most TCR sequences were seen in very few donors, while some public TCRs were found in many individuals. The study listed around 160 TCR beta chains as associated with cytomegalovirus. A few of the identified cytomegalovirus-associated TCR beta chains were confirmed in vitro to be specific for cytomegalovirus antigens. Roughly uniform sequencing depth across donors was assumed in presence/absence analyses, although this assumption may not hold. It was suggested by the authors that the approach could potentially be generalized to other disease states and immunological phenotypes. Strong co-occurrence of HLA alleles, especially DR and DQ, made assigning TCR associations to individual alleles difficult. A group of highly shared sequence variants was considered likely to be a technical artifact of the sequencing pipeline. At a false discovery rate of 0.05, a later analysis linked around 17,000 TCR beta sequences to specific HLA alleles. The classifier was reported to diagnose cytomegalovirus status with high specificity and sensitivity in both the original cohort and the validation cohort. A later analysis found that TCR association rates varied across HLA loci, with DRB1 alleles showing the most associated TCRs and HLA-C alleles the fewest. Because counts were too low, roughly 17 rarely observed V segments, including chromosome 9 orphons, were left out of the earlier analysis of approximately 580 of the donors. Linkage disequilibrium might explain the correlated functional status among segregating V segments, but an unknown experimental factor could not be ruled out. An association between a missense DCLRE1C variant and V-gene and J-gene trimming of TCR beta chains was found in a later genetic analysis and replicated in an independent cohort. Because the 87-base-pair reads could not distinguish some IMGT-functional V segments, including TRBV6-2 and TRBV6-3, those segments were excluded. For the cohort, immune exposure information was limited to CMV serostatus. A later analysis reported that several top co-occurrence clusters appeared linked to parvovirus B19, influenza, CMV and Epstein-Barr virus.

The sequence joins TRBV5-4 to TRBJ2-1, with 12 bases aligning to TRBD2. Material: PBMCs. This sequence was found in a man aged 55 to 70 in good health and CMV-seropositive. The sequence in DNA is TGTGCCAGCAGCTTTTCTAGCGGGAGGGATGTAGGGCAGTTCTTC. It encodes CASSFSSGRDVGQFF.